The TCR beta chain under discussion was sequenced for a study of T cell changes during pregnancy in multiple sclerosis. Data came from immunoSEQ multiplex PCR; TCRdb stores just in-frame clones and leaves some out. The sample shows roughly 30,000 clones, more than 85% of them seen only once. Germline V gives CDR1 SGHRS, CDR2 YFSETQ. The CDR3 runs to 14 residues. The V segment lost 6 bases and the J segment 4 bases; nucleotides outside the gene matches: 6. The receptor's source is a female donor with multiple sclerosis, enrolled in a pregnancy study. This material consisted of CD4+ T cells from peripheral blood mononuclear cells, taken in the second trimester of pregnancy. The chain carries TRBV5-1 and TRBJ2-2; 7 positions match TRBD1. The CDR3 DNA follows: TGCGCCAGCAATACCGACAGGGCCACCGGGGAGCTGTTTTTT. It encodes CASNTDRATGELFF.